This entry lists 29 T cell receptor beta chains sequenced from one sample in a study of T-cell memory formation after mild COVID-19. TCRdb reprocessed the 5' RACE reads via MiXCR and lists one record per CDR3 protein. The sample shows a few hundred thousand distinct CDR3 sequences, 21% of them seen only once. Source material: PBMCs or a T cell subset sorted from them (not recorded which). Receptor source: an adult woman who had mild COVID-19 (a few samples of this study predate the infection). Cell type and time point are not known.

This clonotype was observed many times. This chain joins TRBV5-1 and TRBJ2-4; the D is unclear. Germline assignment: CDR1 SGHRS and CDR2 YFSETQ. V dropped 0 bases and J dropped 0 bases, with 4 bases sitting between them. This CDR3 has 14 amino acids. CDR3 sequence reads: CASSLGRAKNIQYF. The CDR3 region has the DNA TGCGCCAGCAGCTTGGGAAGAGCCAAAAACATTCAGTACTTC.

CDR3 amino acids: CASSQAGVNTQYF. DNA for the CDR3: TGTGCCAGCAGCCAGGCAGGGGTAAATACGCAGTATTTT. The rearrangement uses TRBV3-1 and TRBJ2-3; D possibly corresponds to TRBD1 (6 bases). V lost 3 bases and J 7 bases, leaving 11 bases between the germline ends. The CDR3 sequence is 13 residues long. Germline V lookup: CDR1 LGHDT, CDR2 YNNKEL (reference sequence).

This chain uses TRBV7-9 with TRBJ2-2; 7 bases agree with TRBD2. The J segment lost 6 bases and the V segment lost 5 bases, leaving 9 bases of the junction unmatched. The CDR3 spans 15 residues. The V gene's germline CDR1 is SEHNR and CDR2 FQNEAQ (reference sequence). The CDR3, as DNA: TGTGCCAGCAGCCGGAGCGGGGTGTCACCCGGGGAGCTGTTTTTT. Amino acid sequence: CASSRSGVSPGELFF.

This chain uses TRBV6-5 with TRBJ1-1, with D unclear. This CDR3 is 13 amino acids long. With 6 bases removed from V and 1 base from J, the gap between germline ends came to 9 bases. From germline, CDR1 is MNHEY and CDR2 SVGAGI. The chain's CDR3 is CASRPFWNTEAFF. The CDR3 DNA reads TGTGCCAGCAGACCCTTTTGGAACACTGAAGCTTTCTTT.

This clonotype occurred a few times. The V gene is TRBV6-5, the J gene TRBJ2-5, with a weak D call TRBD1 (6 bases). Germline values: CDR1 MNHEY, CDR2 SVGAGI. V lost 6 bases, J lost 1 base, and 12 bases lay in between. The CDR3 spans 14 residues. CDR3 sequence reads: CASSRGQIQETQYF. The CDR3, as DNA: TGTGCCAGCAGCCGGGGACAAATCCAAGAGACCCAGTACTTC.

V and J are TRBV5-1 and TRBJ2-7; 12 nucleotides agree with TRBD1. Trimming cost V 5 bases and J 6 bases; bases outside gene matches: 3. Germline-derived CDR1 and CDR2 are SGHRS and YFSETQ. The length of the CDR3 is 13 residues. The CDR3 bases are TGCGCCAGCAGGGGGACAGGGGGCGCCGAGCAGTACTTC. Amino acid sequence: CASRGTGGAEQYF.

This clonotype occurred once. The CDR3 is CSARDLAGVGNEQFF. For the CDR3, the DNA is TGCAGTGCTAGAGATCTGGCGGGAGTGGGCAATGAGCAGTTCTTC. V and J are TRBV20-1 and TRBJ2-1, with 7 bases fitting TRBD2. The CDR3 runs 15 residues. Trimming cost V 0 bases and J 6 bases; bases outside gene matches: 8. Germline CDR1 and CDR2: DFQATT and SNEGSKA (reference sequence).

The chain couples TRBV15 to TRBJ2-1; the D gene is possibly TRBD2 (6 bases). The CDR3 is 16 amino acids. V lost 0 bases to trimming and J lost 5 bases, with 14 bases between them. The germline CDR1 and CDR2 sequences are LNHNV and YYDKDF (reference sequence). CDR3 protein: CATSRDRPGAHNEQFF. CDR3 coding DNA: TGTGCCACCAGCAGAGATCGTCCGGGAGCTCACAATGAGCAGTTCTTC.

CDR3 bases: TGCAGTGCTATAACGACTGGTGATACGCAGTATTTT. It specifies CSAITTGDTQYF. This chain joins TRBV20-1 and TRBJ2-3; D not certain. CDR1 DFQATT and CDR2 SNEGSKA come from the germline V gene (reference sequence). The CDR3 consists of 12 residues. Trimming left V 4 bases short and J 6 bases short, with 11 bases between.

This clonotype was seen at least ten times. The rearrangement links TRBV27 to TRBJ2-1, with TRBD2 identical over 11 bases. Germline assignment: CDR1 MNHEY and CDR2 SMNVEV (reference sequence). CDR3 size: 14 residues. Unmatched junction bases numbered 5, after V lost 3 bases and J lost 10 bases. The CDR3 DNA is TGTGCCAGCAGTTTTAGCGGGAGGGCGGAAGAGCAGTTCTTC. This gives the protein CASSFSGRAEEQFF.

This rearrangement joins TRBV20-1 to TRBJ2-4; the D is unclear. This CDR3 comprises 11 residues. V lost 3 bases and J 8 bases, leaving 8 bases between the germline ends. CDR1 and CDR2 (germline): DFQATT, SNEGSKA (reference sequence). Written as DNA, the CDR3 is TGCAGTGCTAGTAGTCCTGACATTCAGTACTTC. Translation gives CSASSPDIQYF.

The V and J genes are TRBV4-1 and TRBJ2-7; weak D call: TRBD1 (6 bases). Trimming pared 4 bases from V and 2 bases from J, leaving 15 bases between. CDR1 is MGHRA and CDR2 is YSYEKL in the germline V gene. The CDR3 is 15 amino acids. The CDR3, as DNA: TGCGCCAGCAGCCGAGGGGGAGCCTTCCCCTACGAGCAGTACTTC. Amino acids: CASSRGGAFPYEQYF.

In this sample, this clonotype turned up a few times. The rearrangement uses TRBV20-1 and TRBJ1-4; D remains ambiguous. Germline assignment: CDR1 DFQATT and CDR2 SNEGSKA (reference sequence). The length of the CDR3 is 15 residues. V was clipped by 0 bases and J by 3 bases, with 11 bases between them. The CDR3 coding sequence is TGCAGTGCTAGAGATGGAGGGCTACCTAATGAAAAACTGTTTTTT. Protein product: CSARDGGLPNEKLFF.

This clonotype has a handful of counts. The V and J genes are TRBV12-3 or TRBV12-4 and TRBJ2-2; D is unresolved. The length of the CDR3 is 11 residues. V was clipped by 5 bases and J by 11 bases, with 9 bases between them. The CDR3: CASSSPVELFF. The DNA for the CDR3 is TGTGCCAGCAGTAGCCCGGTAGAGCTGTTTTTT.

The chain links TRBV7-9 to TRBJ2-1, with 7 positions matching TRBD1. The germline gives CDR1 SEHNR, CDR2 FQNEAQ (reference sequence). The CDR3 is 16 amino acids. V gave up 5 bases and J gave up 1 base; unmatched junction bases: 8. The CDR3 spells CASSPPTGISYNEQFF. CDR3 coding DNA: TGTGCCAGCAGCCCGCCGACAGGGATATCCTACAATGAGCAGTTCTTC.

This chain uses TRBV6-4 with TRBJ2-4, with 7 nucleotides matching TRBD2. Germline V lookup: CDR1 MRHNA, CDR2 SNTAGT. The CDR3 runs to 16 residues. The V and J ends lost 6 bases and 1 base, in that order; junction bases with no gene match: 9. CDR3 protein: CASRAGRKEAKNIQYF. CDR3 coding DNA: TGTGCCAGCAGAGCGGGACGGAAGGAGGCCAAAAACATTCAGTACTTC.

Written as DNA, the CDR3 is TGTGCCTCCGCGGGGGCGCTTGACTATGGCTACACCTTC. Translated: CASAGALDYGYTF. The chain joins TRBV24-1 to TRBJ1-2; D possibly corresponds to TRBD1 (6 bases). V was trimmed by 12 bases and J by 3 bases, leaving 16 bases between them. Germline CDR1 is KGHDR and CDR2 is SFDVKD. The CDR3 extends over 13 amino acids.

This clonotype has only a few counts. The rearrangement links TRBV7-9 to TRBJ1-2; tentative D call: TRBD1 (5 bases). Germline CDR1 and CDR2: SEHNR and FQNEAQ (reference sequence). Trimming cost V 5 bases and J 4 bases, with 20 bases left between them. The CDR3 length is 16 residues. The CDR3 DNA follows: TGTGCCAGCAGCACTTCCGGGACCCCCTGGGCCTATGGCTACACCTTC. Protein product: CASSTSGTPWAYGYTF.

This clonotype was counted ten times or more. V usage is TRBV5-5 and J usage is TRBJ2-5; D gene ambiguous. This CDR3 contains 12 residues. Germline lookup yields CDR1 SGHKS and CDR2 YYEKEE (reference sequence). V lost 0 bases, J lost 7 bases, and 7 bases lay in between. In DNA form, the CDR3 reads TGTGCCAGCAGCTTGGTGGGCGGGACCCAGTACTTC. Amino acid sequence: CASSLVGGTQYF.

This clonotype showed up just a few times. V and J are TRBV20-1 and TRBJ2-7, with 10 positions matching TRBD1. The CDR3 has 16 amino acids. Germline V gene data show CDR1 as DFQATT and CDR2 as SNEGSKA (reference sequence). The V gene end was trimmed by 4 bases and the J gene end by 3 bases; junction bases not matched to a gene: 12. Here the CDR3 reads CSATSDRGRSNYEQYF. In DNA form, the CDR3 reads TGCAGTGCTACCTCGGACAGGGGGAGGTCAAACTACGAGCAGTACTTC.

This clonotype was seen only a few times. The chain carries TRBV24-1 and TRBJ2-2; a weak D match, TRBD2 (5 bases). V was cut by 7 bases and J by 0 bases, with 11 bases left in between. The CDR3 is 15 residues long. Germline V gene sequence: CDR1 KGHDR, CDR2 SFDVKD. The CDR3 loop is CATSRGGANTGELFF. CDR3 nucleotide sequence: TGTGCCACCAGCCGAGGAGGAGCGAACACCGGGGAGCTGTTTTTT.

Only a few counts were recorded for this clonotype. V gene TRBV7-9 combines with J gene TRBJ1-2; D perhaps matches TRBD1 (5 bases). V gave up 4 bases and J gave up 6 bases, with 18 bases separating them. CDR1 and CDR2 (germline): SEHNR, FQNEAQ (reference sequence). The CDR3 covers 15 residues. In DNA, the CDR3 is TGTGCCAGCAGCTCCCAAGACAGAAGAAAGGATGGCTACACCTTC. Translation gives CASSSQDRRKDGYTF.

This clonotype was seen at least ten times. J is TRBJ2-3 and V is TRBV7-2; TRBD2 is a possible D gene (5 bases). The V and J ends lost 5 bases and 4 bases respectively, with 19 bases between them. CDR3 length: 16 amino acids. Germline CDR1 reads SGHTA; CDR2 reads FQGNSA. CDR3 DNA sequence: TGTGCCAGCAGCCTCCTTTTGCGGGCGCTTGCAGATACGCAGTATTTT. It yields the protein CASSLLLRALADTQYF. Combining the CDR3 with reference TRBV7-2 and TRBJ2-3 gives the whole variable domain GAGVSQSPSNKVTEKGKDVELRCDPISGHTALYWYRQSLGQGLEFLIYFQGNSAPDKSGLPSDRFSAERTGGSVSTLTIQRTQQEDSAVYLCASSLLLRALADTQYFGPGTRLTVL.

This chain joins TRBV6-5 and TRBJ1-2, with no clear D. Germline CDR1 is MNHEY and CDR2 is SVGAGI. This CDR3 is built from 13 residues. V was pared by 7 bases and J by 8 bases, with 17 bases between. The chain's CDR3 is CASTPDAVGGYTF. Here the CDR3 DNA reads TGTGCCAGCACCCCGGACGCCGTTGGGGGCTACACCTTC.

This clonotype turned up a few times. In DNA form, the CDR3 reads TGTGCCAGCAGCTTAGCGGGAGTTCCTACAGATACGCAGTATTTT. Protein sequence: CASSLAGVPTDTQYF. The V call is TRBV7-3, the J call TRBJ2-3; 7 nucleotides match TRBD2. The germline gives CDR1 SGHTA, CDR2 FQGTGA. The trim removed 2 bases at V and 3 bases at J, leaving 5 bases unmatched. This CDR3 has 15 residues.

This sequence joins TRBV5-5 and TRBJ1-1, with TRBD1 identical over 8 bases. The germline V gene encodes CDR1 SGHKS and CDR2 YYEKEE (reference sequence). Trimming took 5 bases from V and 5 from J; bases not matched to a gene: 14. The CDR3 length is 16 residues. The CDR3 DNA is TGTGCCAGCAGAATCGGACAGGGAACGGTGGAGACTGAAGCTTTCTTT. This gives the protein CASRIGQGTVETEAFF.

The J gene is TRBJ2-7, the V gene TRBV7-9, with a tentative D call TRBD2 (6 bases). The length of the CDR3 is 17 residues. V was cut by 5 bases and J by 0 bases, with 20 bases left in between. From germline, CDR1 is SEHNR and CDR2 FQNEAQ (reference sequence). CDR3 protein: CASSPGPGLPSSYEQYF. CDR3 nucleotide sequence: TGTGCCAGCAGCCCCGGCCCGGGACTTCCCAGCTCCTACGAGCAGTACTTC.

This clonotype was detected many times. The genes are TRBV19 and TRBJ1-2; D remains unclear. The germline gives CDR1 LNHDA, CDR2 SQIVND (reference sequence). The CDR3 is made up of 15 amino acids. V was trimmed by 5 bases and J by 0 bases, leaving 13 bases between them. CDR3 protein: CASSERLRTNYGYTF. Written as DNA, the CDR3 is TGTGCCAGTAGTGAACGGCTGAGGACTAACTATGGCTACACCTTC.

The chain combines TRBV4-1 with TRBJ1-2, with D unresolved. This CDR3 comprises 14 residues. Trimming stripped 3 bases from V and 2 bases from J, with 10 bases between. Germline V gene sequence: CDR1 MGHRA, CDR2 YSYEKL. This CDR3 reads CASSQSSQNYGYTF. The CDR3 DNA follows: TGCGCCAGCAGCCAGTCGAGTCAGAACTATGGCTACACCTTC.